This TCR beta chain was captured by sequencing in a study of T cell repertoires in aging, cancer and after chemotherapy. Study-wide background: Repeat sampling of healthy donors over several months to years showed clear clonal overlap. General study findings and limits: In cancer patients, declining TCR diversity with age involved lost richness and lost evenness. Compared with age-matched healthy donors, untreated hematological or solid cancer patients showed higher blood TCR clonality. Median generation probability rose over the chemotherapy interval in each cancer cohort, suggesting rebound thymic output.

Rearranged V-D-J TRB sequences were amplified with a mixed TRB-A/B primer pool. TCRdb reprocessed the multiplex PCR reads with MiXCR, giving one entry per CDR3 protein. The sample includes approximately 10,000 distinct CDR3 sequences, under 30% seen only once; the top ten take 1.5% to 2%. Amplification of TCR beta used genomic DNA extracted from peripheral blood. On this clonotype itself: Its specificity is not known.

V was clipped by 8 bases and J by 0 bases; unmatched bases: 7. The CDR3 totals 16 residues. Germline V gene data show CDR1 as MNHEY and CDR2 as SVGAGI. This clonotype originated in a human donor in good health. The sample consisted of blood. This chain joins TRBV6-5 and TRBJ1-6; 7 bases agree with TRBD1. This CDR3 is CASGEGASSYNSPLHF. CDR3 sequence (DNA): TGTGCCAGCGGGGAGGGGGCCAGCTCCTATAATTCACCCCTCCACTTT.